This entry is about one T cell receptor beta chain. Germline V lookup: CDR1 SGDLS, CDR2 YYNGEE. The germline V and J ends were trimmed by 4 bases and 8 bases, with 21 bases remaining between them. This CDR3 is 15 amino acids long. The source of the sample is a study of blood T cell repertoires in COVID-19. Per the original methods: Counts of nucleated cells, estimated from reference gene primer amplification, were obtained. Assay: immunoSEQ multiplex PCR; the TCRdb copy retains only in-frame clones and omits some. That table supplies the V and J calls and clone size; D and trimming were determined from the DNA. The sample yields 130,000 or so clones, just over 85% seen once.

The chain uses TRBV9 and TRBJ1-2, with a tentative D call TRBD1 (6 bases). Material for sequencing was peripheral blood. The receptor's source is a woman between 55 and 75 years old with acute or convalescent COVID-19. CDR3 loop: CASSSPNRAGGGYTF. The CDR3 nucleotides read TGTGCCAGCAGCTCGCCCAACAGGGCGGGGGGCGGCTACACCTTC.